These 20 T cell receptor beta chains came from one sample sequenced in a study of beta chain features in type 1 diabetes. Study-level findings and limits: Shortening that was moderate but significant affected the TCRB CDR3s of Type 1 diabetes patients in all four CD4+ subsets.

These receptors have no identified antigens. Reverse transcribing all isolated RNA meant expressed TCRB transcripts were sequenced. Method: immunoSEQ multiplex PCR; TCRdb's copy keeps in-frame clones and lacks some. The sample carries about 190,000 clones, around 8% recorded once. Material for sequencing was central memory CD4+ T cells from blood. Source of these receptors: a woman in her 40s with type 1 diabetes.

There are a few counts of this clone. This chain links TRBV7-9 with TRBJ2-5; TRBD2 matches 7 bases. V was pared by 5 bases and J by 3 bases, with 3 bases of the junction left unmatched. The CDR3 extends over 13 amino acids. Germline loops: CDR1 SEHNR, CDR2 FQNEAQ (reference sequence). This CDR3 is CASSQGTKETQYF. Here the CDR3 DNA reads TGTGCCAGCAGCCAAGGGACTAAAGAGACCCAGTACTTC.

In its sample, this clone was seen a few times. The V and J genes are TRBV30 and TRBJ1-1; 9 bases agree with TRBD1. CDR3 length equals 14 residues. Trimming took 2 bases from V and 6 from J; bases not matched to a gene: 7. Germline CDR1 GTSNPN, CDR2 SVGIG (reference sequence). CDR3 bases: TGTGCCTGGAGTCCCCGGGACAGGGATGCTGAAGCTTTCTTT. It yields the protein CAWSPRDRDAEAFF.

This clone was seen more than once but under ten times. The chain is built from TRBV7-6 and TRBJ1-6; 9 bases are a match to TRBD1. The germline V gene encodes CDR1 SGHVS and CDR2 FNYEAQ. This CDR3 is 14 amino acids long. V dropped 5 bases and J dropped 13; count of bases not matched to a gene: 9. CDR3 bases: TGTGCCAGCAGCCCGGGACAGGGCTTGGGTCCCCTCCACTTT. Protein: CASSPGQGLGPLHF.

V gene TRBV5-1 combines with J gene TRBJ1-1; possible D gene TRBD1, 6 bases. Germline V gene lookup returns CDR1 SGHRS and CDR2 YFSETQ. Deletions cut 3 bases from V and 0 bases from J, with 15 bases between. This CDR3 is 16 amino acids long. CDR3 coding DNA: TGCGCCAGCAGCTGGACACGGACAGAGATGAACACTGAAGCTTTCTTT. It specifies CASSWTRTEMNTEAFF.

The V call is TRBV7-9, the J call TRBJ2-5; 11 bases are shared with TRBD2. The germline CDR1 and CDR2 sequences are SEHNR and FQNEAQ (reference sequence). The CDR3 totals 15 residues. V was pared by 3 bases and J by 4 bases, with 4 bases of the junction left unmatched. The CDR3: CASSFPSGGRETQYF. The CDR3, as DNA: TGTGCCAGCAGCTTTCCTAGCGGGGGGAGAGAGACCCAGTACTTC. The whole variable domain, remainder taken from reference TRBV7-9 and TRBJ2-5, is DTGVSQNPRHKITKRGQNVTFRCDPISEHNRLYWYRQTLGQGPEFLTYFQNEAQLEKSRLLSDRFSAERPKGSFSTLEIQRTEQGDSAMYLCASSFPSGGRETQYFGPGTRLLVL.

This clone was seen more than once but under ten times. The chain combines TRBV5-4 with TRBJ2-1, with unresolved D. V lost 2 bases, J lost 13 bases, and 13 bases lay in between. CDR1 SGHNT and CDR2 YYREEE come from the germline V gene (reference sequence). The CDR3 is made up of 12 amino acids. CDR3 protein: CASSLNTRSQFF. As DNA, the CDR3 is TGTGCCAGCAGCTTAAATACAAGGAGTCAGTTCTTC.

The table lists this clone with a few counts. The gene calls are TRBV4-1 and TRBJ2-7, with 7 bases lining up with TRBD1. CDR1 MGHRA and CDR2 YSYEKL come from the germline V gene. The CDR3 length is 19 residues. V was pared by 0 bases and J by 5 bases, with 19 bases of the junction left unmatched. CDR3 in DNA: TGCGCCAGCAGCCAAGAGAGGCGGACAGGAGGAGTAAGATTCCACGAGCAGTACTTC. Its protein is CASSQERRTGGVRFHEQYF.

This chain connects TRBV13 to TRBJ1-5; 7 nucleotides match TRBD1. This CDR3 has 16 residues. Germline CDR1 and CDR2: PRHDT and FYEKMQ (reference sequence). The V and J ends lost 6 bases and 5 bases, in that order; junction bases with no gene match: 13. CDR3: CASSLFADRFHQPQHF. Written as DNA, the CDR3 is TGTGCCAGCAGTCTTTTTGCGGACAGGTTCCATCAGCCCCAGCATTTT.

The V call is TRBV11-2, the J call TRBJ2-7; 10 bases align to TRBD2. V gave up 4 bases and J gave up 10 bases; unmatched junction bases: 13. There are 15 residues in the CDR3. From germline, CDR1 is SGHAT and CDR2 FQNNGV. The CDR3 region has the DNA TGTGCCAGCAGCTCCTCCGGGACTAGCGCCCCAAGCCAGTACTTC. This translates into CASSSSGTSAPSQYF. Full variable domain (remainder filled in from reference TRBV11-2 and TRBJ2-7): EAGVAQSPRYKIIEKRQSVAFWCNPISGHATLYWYQQILGQGPKLLIQFQNNGVVDDSQLPKDRFSAERLKGVDSTLKIQPAKLEDSAVYLCASSSSGTSAPSQYFGPGTRLTVT.

This clone has ten or more counts. The gene calls are TRBV11-2 and TRBJ2-7; possibly TRBD1 for D (6 bases). From germline, CDR1 is SGHAT and CDR2 FQNNGV. V lost 0 bases to trimming and J lost 2 bases, with 14 bases between them. CDR3 length equals 16 residues. The CDR3 is CASSLESPGVTYEQYF. As DNA, the CDR3 is TGTGCCAGCAGCTTAGAATCGCCAGGGGTAACCTACGAGCAGTACTTC.

The gene calls are TRBV10-3 and TRBJ2-3; D may be TRBD2 (5 bases). Germline-derived CDR1 and CDR2 are ENHRY and SYGVKD. This CDR3 comprises 11 residues. Between the trimmed V and J ends, which lost 6 bases and 5 bases, there was a span of 6 bases. CDR3 DNA sequence: TGTGCCATCAGCGGGGAAGATACGCAGTATTTT. This sequence encodes CAISGEDTQYF.

This clone was counted only a few times. The chain joins TRBV5-1 to TRBJ2-5; D possibly corresponds to TRBD2 (5 bases). Germline assignment: CDR1 SGHRS and CDR2 YFSETQ. Trimming cost V 4 bases and J 0 bases, with 13 bases left between them. This CDR3 region has 15 residues. The CDR3 nucleotides read TGCGCCAGCAGCACCGGTCCGGGGAACCAAGAGACCCAGTACTTC. It codes for CASSTGPGNQETQYF.

V is TRBV7-9 and J is TRBJ1-1; 7 bases align to TRBD1. This CDR3 region has 16 residues. Germline CDR1 is SEHNR and CDR2 is FQNEAQ (reference sequence). The V segment lost 4 bases and the J segment 3 bases; nucleotides outside the gene matches: 11. The DNA of the CDR3 is TGTGCCAGCAGCTCAGACCTGACAGGGTGGTACACTGAAGCTTTCTTT. Its translation is CASSSDLTGWYTEAFF.

This clone was counted a few times. The genes are TRBV7-9 and TRBJ1-2; TRBD1 might be the D (5 bases). From germline, CDR1 is SEHNR and CDR2 FQNEAQ (reference sequence). This CDR3 has 12 residues. The ends were cut back, 1 base at V and 5 bases at J, with 5 bases in the middle. The CDR3 loop is CASSLEGYGYTF. CDR3 DNA: TGTGCCAGCAGCTTAGAGGGGTATGGCTACACCTTC.

The chain combines TRBV7-2 with TRBJ1-5; no reliable D call. V was clipped by 2 bases and J by 9 bases, with 14 bases between them. The V gene's germline CDR1 is SGHTA and CDR2 FQGNSA. The CDR3 length is 14 residues. The CDR3 DNA reads as TGTGCCAGCAGCTTATATCCGGGAGGCAGGCCCCAGCATTTT. Translated, it gives CASSLYPGGRPQHF.

This chain links TRBV10-3 with TRBJ1-6; 9 bases line up with TRBD1. V shed 4 bases, J shed 9 bases, and the junction held 10 bases outside the gene matches. There are 16 residues in the CDR3. Germline V gene sequence: CDR1 ENHRY, CDR2 SYGVKD. In nucleotides, the CDR3 is TGTGCCATCAGTGGACAGGGGGGTACCCGGGGTTCACCCCTCCACTTT. Protein: CAISGQGGTRGSPLHF.

This chain links TRBV7-2 with TRBJ2-7, with 8 bases fitting TRBD2. The V gene's germline CDR1 is SGHTA and CDR2 FQGNSA. The CDR3 runs 14 residues. V lost 3 bases and J lost 7; bases outside the gene matches: 8. This chain's CDR3 is CASSFSTGGQEQYF. As DNA, the CDR3 is TGTGCCAGCAGCTTCTCAACGGGAGGGCAAGAGCAGTACTTC.

This clone was counted many times. The chain combines TRBV7-9 with TRBJ1-1; maybe TRBD1 (5 bases). Germline V lookup: CDR1 SEHNR, CDR2 FQNEAQ (reference sequence). V was cut by 5 bases and J by 1 base, with 17 bases left in between. This CDR3 spans 16 amino acids. CDR3 nucleotides: TGTGCCAGCAGCGACCCGGCGGGACTGCAGAACACTGAAGCTTTCTTT. It specifies CASSDPAGLQNTEAFF.

This clone was found a few times. The V call is TRBV28, the J call TRBJ1-1; no clear D. Trimming removed 2 bases from V and 0 bases from J, with 7 bases in between. From germline, CDR1 is MDHEN and CDR2 SYDVKM. The CDR3 runs to 14 residues. CDR3 in DNA: TGTGCCAGCAGTTTAGGAGGGTTGAACACTGAAGCTTTCTTT. The encoded protein is CASSLGGLNTEAFF.

About this clone: The identical CDR3 is also encoded by other nucleotide sequences in the sample. The chain carries TRBV7-9 and TRBJ1-1, with D unclear. The CDR3 consists of 13 residues. Germline values: CDR1 SEHNR, CDR2 FQNEAQ (reference sequence). The germline V and J ends were trimmed by 6 bases and 1 base, with 9 bases remaining between them. DNA of the CDR3: TGTGCCAGCAGTGCGGGAGGGAACACTGAAGCTTTCTTT. It specifies CASSAGGNTEAFF.